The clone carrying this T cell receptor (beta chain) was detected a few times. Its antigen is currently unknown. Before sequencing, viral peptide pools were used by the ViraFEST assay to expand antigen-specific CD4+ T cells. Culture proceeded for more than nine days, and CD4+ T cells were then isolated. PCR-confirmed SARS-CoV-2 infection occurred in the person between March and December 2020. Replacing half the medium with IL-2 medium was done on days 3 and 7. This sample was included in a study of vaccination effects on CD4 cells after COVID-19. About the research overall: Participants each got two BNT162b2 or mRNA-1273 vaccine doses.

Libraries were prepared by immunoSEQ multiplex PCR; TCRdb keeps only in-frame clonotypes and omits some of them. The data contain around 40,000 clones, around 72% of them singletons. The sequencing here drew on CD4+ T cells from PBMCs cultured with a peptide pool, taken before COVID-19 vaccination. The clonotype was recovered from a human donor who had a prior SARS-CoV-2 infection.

The CDR3 reads CASSHLGGGGFHGELFF. The DNA for the CDR3 is TGTGCCAGCAGCCATTTGGGGGGAGGAGGGTTTCACGGGGAGCTGTTTTTT. The rearrangement joins TRBV4-2 to TRBJ2-2; maybe TRBD2 (6 bases). V was trimmed by 3 bases and J by 7 bases, leaving 21 bases between them. CDR3 length equals 17 residues. Germline CDR1 is LGHNA and CDR2 is YNFKEQ.